This entry lists 22 T cell receptor beta chains sequenced from one sample in a study of human T cells and chemical hapten exposure. TCRdb fed the RACE reads into MiXCR, producing one record per CDR3 protein. This table holds roughly 380,000 distinct CDR3 sequences, approximately 5.1% found once. Time point defined: patch test 1, 2 weeks after DPC sensitization. Treatment indicated: therapeutic diphenylcyclopropenone sensitization with weekly scalp DPC. Sequenced material: whole blood, taken in connection with sensitization to the hapten diphenylcyclopropenone (DPC). The receptor set was obtained from a woman aged 45-59 years with alopecia areata. Some clones in this sample may be carry-over from other donors' samples.

At least ten counts were recorded for this clonotype. V usage is TRBV12-3 or TRBV12-4 and J usage is TRBJ1-5; no clear D. CDR3 length: 11 amino acids. The V end was cut by 3 bases, the J end by 9 bases, with 6 bases between. The CDR3 sequence: CASSFMGPQHF. The CDR3, as DNA: TGTGCCAGCAGTTTCATGGGGCCCCAGCATTTT.

This clonotype was detected a few times. The chain joins TRBV12-3 or TRBV12-4 to TRBJ2-3, with D unclear. V was pared by 5 bases and J by 6 bases, with 12 bases between. The CDR3 spans 13 residues. In DNA form, the CDR3 reads TGTGCCAGCAGTATTCTATTGTCGGATACGCAGTATTTT. It yields the protein CASSILLSDTQYF.

This clonotype was seen many times. The genes are TRBV3-1 and TRBJ1-2; maybe TRBD1 (6 bases). Germline V CDR1 and CDR2: LGHDT, YNNKEL (reference sequence). V was cut by 1 base and J by 4 bases, with 19 bases left in between. This CDR3 spans 17 amino acids. This chain's CDR3 is CASSQAGAGAQTYGYTF. The CDR3 DNA follows: TGTGCCAGCAGCCAAGCCGGCGCGGGGGCGCAGACCTATGGCTACACCTTC.

This clonotype was detected ten times or more. The rearrangement uses TRBV29-1 and TRBJ2-7; D unresolved. In germline, CDR1 is SQVTM, CDR2 ANQGSEA. Trimming cost V 1 base and J 5 bases, with 15 bases left between them. This CDR3 comprises 14 residues. CDR3 coding DNA: TGCAGCGTTGAAGTCAGGCAGTACCCCGACGAGCAGTACTTC. It encodes CSVEVRQYPDEQYF.

This chain links TRBV12-3 or TRBV12-4 with TRBJ2-1; possible D gene TRBD2, 6 bases. Trimming shortened V by 4 bases and J by 6 bases, and 13 bases separated the two germline ends. There are 14 residues in the CDR3. In DNA, the CDR3 is TGTGCCAGCAGTTCCCCCGGGACTTCCAATGAGCAGTTCTTC. This codes for CASSSPGTSNEQFF.

The chain carries TRBV25-1 and TRBJ1-2, with a possible D match to TRBD1 (5 bases). CDR3 length: 13 residues. Germline CDR1 reads MGHDK; CDR2 reads SYGVNS. Trimming cost V 6 bases and J 4 bases, with 12 bases left between them. This CDR3 is CASSRDHTYGYTF. The CDR3 region has the DNA TGTGCCAGCAGCCGGGACCACACCTATGGCTACACCTTC.

This clonotype has ten or more counts. The V and J genes are TRBV2 and TRBJ2-7, with TRBD2 matching over 10 bases. The CDR3 runs to 15 residues. V lost 1 base to trimming and J lost 2 bases; unmatched junction nucleotides: 2. Germline CDR1 is SNHLY and CDR2 is FYNNEI. CDR3 bases: TGTGCCAGCAGTGAAGTAGCGGGAGGCCCCTACGAGCAGTACTTC. Its protein product is CASSEVAGGPYEQYF.

The chain combines TRBV6-5 with TRBJ1-3; a weak D match, TRBD1 (5 bases). The CDR3 contains 15 residues. The V gene's germline CDR1 is MNHEY and CDR2 SVGAGI. V was clipped by 2 bases and J by 0 bases, with 8 bases between them. The CDR3 spells CASSYGAASGNTIYF. For the CDR3, the DNA is TGTGCCAGCAGTTACGGGGCAGCCTCTGGAAACACCATATATTTT.

This clonotype was seen ten or more times. The chain carries TRBV11-3 and TRBJ2-3; 11 nucleotides line up with TRBD2. V lost 5 bases, J lost 2 bases, and 3 bases stayed unmatched. The CDR3 contains 15 residues. Germline CDR1 is SGHNT and CDR2 is YENEEA. CDR3 DNA sequence: TGTGCCAGCAGCACTAGCGGGGGAGTCACAGATACGCAGTATTTT. As protein: CASSTSGGVTDTQYF.

This clonotype has a count of ten or more. This chain links TRBV3-1 with TRBJ1-1; D might be TRBD1 (6 bases). The germline CDR1 and CDR2 sequences are LGHDT and YNNKEL (reference sequence). CDR3 length: 12 amino acids. Trimming took off 6 bases at V and 4 bases at J, with 9 bases between the two ends. CDR3 in DNA: TGTGCCAGCAGGGACAGAGGCACTGAAGCTTTCTTT. This codes for CASRDRGTEAFF. Looking up the rest from reference TRBV3-1 and TRBJ1-1 gives the full variable domain: DTAVSQTPKYLVTQMGNDKSIKCEQNLGHDTMYWYKQDSKKFLKIMFSYNNKELIINETVPNRFSPKSPDKAHLNLHINSLELGDSAVYFCASRDRGTEAFFGQGTRLTVV.

This clonotype was counted only a few times. The gene calls are TRBV20-1 and TRBJ2-7; D possibly corresponds to TRBD2 (5 bases). The CDR3 consists of 14 residues. The germline V and J ends were trimmed by 0 bases and 0 bases, with 9 bases remaining between them. The germline V gene has CDR1 DFQATT and CDR2 SNEGSKA (reference sequence). The CDR3, as DNA: TGCAGTGCTAGAGATGTGAGGGACTCCTACGAGCAGTACTTC. Residues: CSARDVRDSYEQYF.

This chain uses TRBV5-4 with TRBJ2-5; TRBD2 matches at 9 bases. CDR3 length equals 16 residues. CDR1 is SGHNT, CDR2 YYREEE, per germline (reference sequence). V lost 4 bases and J lost 5; bases outside the gene matches: 12. The CDR3 region has the DNA TGTGCCAGCAGCCCCACCGCCGCGGGAGGGCAGGAGACCCAGTACTTC. Amino acids: CASSPTAAGGQETQYF.

This clonotype has ten or more counts. This CDR3 is CSATTTGLIYEQYF. As DNA, the CDR3 is TGCAGTGCTACTACGACCGGACTAATCTACGAGCAGTACTTC. The chain is built from TRBV20-1 and TRBJ2-7; D perhaps matches TRBD2 (6 bases). The V end lost 4 bases, the J end lost 3 bases, and 16 bases lay between the germline ends. The CDR3 is made up of 14 amino acids. Per germline, CDR1 DFQATT and CDR2 SNEGSKA (reference sequence).

This clonotype was seen at least ten times. The chain uses TRBV11-2 and TRBJ1-1, with TRBD1 as a possible D gene (6 bases). Trimming pared 5 bases from V and 5 bases from J, leaving 18 bases between. The CDR3 is made up of 15 amino acids. CDR1 is SGHAT, CDR2 FQNNGV, per germline. The CDR3 DNA follows: TGTGCCAGCAGCCAAATGACAGTCCAGGGGACTGAAGCTTTCTTT. Protein sequence: CASSQMTVQGTEAFF.

This clonotype came up a few times. V and J are TRBV12-3 or TRBV12-4 and TRBJ2-5; maybe TRBD1 (5 bases). The CDR3 totals 14 residues. Trimming stripped 5 bases from V and 1 base from J, with 11 bases between. The CDR3 here is CASSAQVFQETQYF. CDR3 in DNA: TGTGCCAGCAGTGCACAGGTTTTCCAAGAGACCCAGTACTTC.

This clonotype was counted between two and nine times. The chain joins TRBV4-2 to TRBJ2-1; TRBD1 matches 10 bases. The germline gives CDR1 LGHNA, CDR2 YNFKEQ. The CDR3 runs to 16 residues. Trimming at V came to 3 bases and at J to 2 bases, leaving 4 bases not matched to a gene. The CDR3 is CASSHYGTGAYNEQFF. DNA of the CDR3: TGTGCCAGCAGCCACTATGGGACAGGGGCCTACAATGAGCAGTTCTTC.

Concerning this clonotype: This sequence may be a read error, since a much larger clone differs from it by one base. The J gene is TRBJ2-3, the V gene TRBV6-5, with 8 bases that match TRBD2. Germline-derived CDR1 and CDR2 are MNHEY and SVGAGI. This CDR3 has 17 amino acids. The J segment lost 6 bases and the V segment lost 3 bases, leaving 14 bases of the junction unmatched. For the CDR3, the DNA is TGTGCCAGCAGTTATACACTACCGGGAGGGCCCCTCGATACGCAGTATTTT. Translation: CASSYTLPGGPLDTQYF.

The J gene is TRBJ2-7, the V gene TRBV27; D is possibly TRBD1 (5 bases). Germline V gene sequence: CDR1 MNHEY, CDR2 SMNVEV (reference sequence). The CDR3 spans 14 residues. V lost 2 bases, J lost 2 bases, and 10 bases lay in between. In nucleotides, the CDR3 is TGTGCCAGCAGTTTAGTGGCAGGGACCTACGAGCAGTACTTC. Protein sequence: CASSLVAGTYEQYF.

The rearrangement uses TRBV5-6 and TRBJ2-7; D gene ambiguous. CDR1 and CDR2 (germline): SGHDT, YYEEEE. The CDR3 consists of 16 residues. V shed 0 bases and J shed 2 bases, with 15 bases lying between them. The CDR3 region is CASSLGPGPSTYEQYF. The DNA for the CDR3 is TGTGCCAGCAGCTTGGGCCCCGGGCCCTCCACCTACGAGCAGTACTTC.

This clonotype was observed at least ten times. DNA of the CDR3: TGTGCCAGCAGCTCCCGACAGGGCCAACCTCGCACAGATACGCAGTATTTT. Residues: CASSSRQGQPRTDTQYF. The chain has TRBV4-2 and TRBJ2-3, with 7 bases aligning to TRBD1. V shed 5 bases and J 1 base; nucleotides not matched to a gene: 12. Germline lookup yields CDR1 LGHNA and CDR2 YNFKEQ. This CDR3 comprises 17 residues.

Ten or more counts support this clonotype. V is TRBV10-2 and J is TRBJ2-2, with D unresolved. Germline assignment: CDR1 WSHSY and CDR2 SAAADI. The CDR3 runs to 12 residues. The ends were cut back, 1 base at V and 6 bases at J, with 3 bases in the middle. The DNA of the CDR3 is TGCGCCAGCAGTGAGTTACCCGGGGAGCTGTTTTTT. Translated, it gives CASSELPGELFF.

This clonotype was detected a few times. The V gene is TRBV7-9, the J gene TRBJ1-2; D is unresolved. Trimming took 5 bases from V and 3 from J, leaving 13 bases between them. Germline V gives CDR1 SEHNR, CDR2 FQNEAQ (reference sequence). The CDR3 length is 14 residues. The CDR3 sequence is CASSPPRHDYGYTF. For the CDR3, the DNA is TGTGCCAGCAGCCCTCCAAGGCATGACTATGGCTACACCTTC.